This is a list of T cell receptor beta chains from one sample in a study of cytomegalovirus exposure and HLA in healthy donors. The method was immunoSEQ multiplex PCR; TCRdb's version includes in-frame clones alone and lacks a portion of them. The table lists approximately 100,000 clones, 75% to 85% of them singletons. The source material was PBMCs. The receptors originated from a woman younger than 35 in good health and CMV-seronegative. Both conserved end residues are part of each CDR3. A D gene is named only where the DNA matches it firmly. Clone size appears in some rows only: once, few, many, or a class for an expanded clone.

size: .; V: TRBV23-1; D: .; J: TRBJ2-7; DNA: TGCGCCAGCAGTCAATCCTCCCTCCCCCGACTAGGACGCACTCAGAGCTCCTACGAGCAGTACTTC; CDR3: CASSQSSLPRLGRTQSSYEQYF
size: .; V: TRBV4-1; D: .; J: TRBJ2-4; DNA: TGCGCCAGCAGTCTCGCACAGGGAGCCAAAAACATTCAGTACTTC; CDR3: CASSLAQGAKNIQYF
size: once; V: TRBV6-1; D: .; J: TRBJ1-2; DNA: TGTGCCAGCGGGGGCGGGTATAACTATGGCTACACCTTC; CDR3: CASGGGYNYGYTF
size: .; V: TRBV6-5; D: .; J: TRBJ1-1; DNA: TGTGCCAGCAGTCTAATTCTGGGGCTCGCTGAAGCTTTCTTT; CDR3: CASSLILGLAEAFF
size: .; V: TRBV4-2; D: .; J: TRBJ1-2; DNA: TGTGCCAGCAGCCAGGGTGTGGGGCGCTATGGCTACACCTTC; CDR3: CASSQGVGRYGYTF
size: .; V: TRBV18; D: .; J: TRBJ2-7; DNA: TGTGCCAGCTCACAAACGGGGGCCTACGAGCAGTACTTC; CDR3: CASSQTGAYEQYF
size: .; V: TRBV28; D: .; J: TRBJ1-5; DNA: TGTGCCAGCAGTCTCCCCAGGGACTCCAATCAGCCCCAGCATTTT; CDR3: CASSLPRDSNQPQHF
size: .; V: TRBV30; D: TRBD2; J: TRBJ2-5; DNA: TGTGCCTGGAGTGGAGCGGGGTTAGGGAAGCAGTACTTC; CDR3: CAWSGAGLGKQYF
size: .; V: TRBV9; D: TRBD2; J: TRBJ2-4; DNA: TGTGCCAGCAGCTCTACGGGGAGGGGAGCGGAAAACATTCAGTACTTC; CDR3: CASSSTGRGAENIQYF
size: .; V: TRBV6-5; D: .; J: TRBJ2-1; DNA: TGTGCCAGCAGTTCTACGGGGAGCTCCTACAATGAGCAGTTCTTC; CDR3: CASSSTGSSYNEQFF
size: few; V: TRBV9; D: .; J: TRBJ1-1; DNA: TGTGCCAGCAGCCCCCGGGGAAACACTGAAGCTTTCTTT; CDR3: CASSPRGNTEAFF
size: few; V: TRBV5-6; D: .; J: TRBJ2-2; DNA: TGTGCCAGCAGCTTGATGCCCGGGGGAGGAGGGGAGCTGTTTTTT; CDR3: CASSLMPGGGGELFF
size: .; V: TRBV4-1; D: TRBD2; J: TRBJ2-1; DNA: TGCGCCAGCAGCCAAAAAGGGACTAGCGGGATTGATGAGCAGTTCTTC; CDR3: CASSQKGTSGIDEQFF
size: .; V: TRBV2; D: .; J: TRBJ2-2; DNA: TGTGCCAGCGGATATGGAGGGGGCGGCACCGGGGAGCTGTTTTTT; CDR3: CASGYGGGGTGELFF
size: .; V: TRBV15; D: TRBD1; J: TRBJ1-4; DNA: TGTGCCACCAGCAGAGGGCAGGGGGTGAATAATGAAAAACTGTTTTTT; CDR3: CATSRGQGVNNEKLFF
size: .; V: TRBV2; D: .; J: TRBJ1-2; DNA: TGTGCCAGCAGCCTCCGACAGACATATGGCTACACCTTC; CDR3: CASSLRQTYGYTF
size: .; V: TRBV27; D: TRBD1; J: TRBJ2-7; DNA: TGTGCCAGCAGCTTATCTGTACAGGGGATATGGTCCTACGAGCAGTACTTC; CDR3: CASSLSVQGIWSYEQYF
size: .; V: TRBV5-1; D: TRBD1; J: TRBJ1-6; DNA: TGCGCCAGCAGCTCACAGGGGAGCTCCTATAATTCACCCCTCCACTTT; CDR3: CASSSQGSSYNSPLHF
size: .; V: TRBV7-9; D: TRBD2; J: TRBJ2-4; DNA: TGTGCCAGCAGACCGCTGACTACCGGGGGGAAAAACATTCAGTACTTC; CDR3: CASRPLTTGGKNIQYF
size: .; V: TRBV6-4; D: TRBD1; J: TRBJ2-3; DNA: TGTGCCAGCAGTCCACAGGGGGTCGCAGATACGCAGTATTTT; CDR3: CASSPQGVADTQYF
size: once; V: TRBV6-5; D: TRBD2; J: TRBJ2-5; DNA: TGTGCCAGCAGTTTACGGGACTATAACCAAGAGACCCAGTACTTC; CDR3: CASSLRDYNQETQYF
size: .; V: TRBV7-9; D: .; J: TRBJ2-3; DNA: TGTGCCAGCAGCTTCATAGGGTGGGGCGCAGATACGCAGTATTTT; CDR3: CASSFIGWGADTQYF
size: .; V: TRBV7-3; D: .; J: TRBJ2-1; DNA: TGTGCCAGCAGCCGGGACAAGCTCGATGAGCAGTTCTTC; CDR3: CASSRDKLDEQFF
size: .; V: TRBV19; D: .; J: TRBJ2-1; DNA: TGTGCCAGTAGTATAGGGGGCAGGGGCTCCTACAATGAGCAGTTCTTC; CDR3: CASSIGGRGSYNEQFF
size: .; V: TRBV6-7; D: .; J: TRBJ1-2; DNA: TGTGCCAGCAGTTACTCGAAGGGGTTATTAAACTATGGCTACACCTTC; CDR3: CASSYSKGLLNYGYTF
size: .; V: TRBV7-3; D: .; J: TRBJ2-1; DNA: TGTGCCAGCAGCTCCACCACCGGGACTGGGTACAATGAGCAGTTCTTC; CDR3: CASSSTTGTGYNEQFF
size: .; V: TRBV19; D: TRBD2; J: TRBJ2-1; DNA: TGTGCCAGTAGTTCCGCGGGAGGGATGGAGTTCTTC; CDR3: CASSSAGGMEFF
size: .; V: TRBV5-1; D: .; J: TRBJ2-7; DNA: TGCGCCAGCCGTACCGGGACAACGGCCTACGAGCAGTACTTC; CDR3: CASRTGTTAYEQYF
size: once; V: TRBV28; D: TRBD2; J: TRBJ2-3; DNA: TGTGCCAGCAGTTTAATTAGCGGGGGGGCAAATACGCAGTATTTT; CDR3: CASSLISGGANTQYF
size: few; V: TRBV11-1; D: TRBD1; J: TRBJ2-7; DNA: TGTGCCAGCAGCTTCAACCGGGACAGGGACTACGAGCAGTACTTC; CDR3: CASSFNRDRDYEQYF
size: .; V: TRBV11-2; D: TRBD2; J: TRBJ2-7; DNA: TGTGCCAGCAGCTTAGGGGCGGGGGGATACGAGCAGTACTTC; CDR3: CASSLGAGGYEQYF
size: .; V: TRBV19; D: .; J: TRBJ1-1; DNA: TGTGCCAGTAGATTTAGGAACACTGAAGCTTTCTTT; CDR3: CASRFRNTEAFF
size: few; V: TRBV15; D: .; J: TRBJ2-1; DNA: TGTGCCACCAGCAGAGATAACGGGTACAATGAGCAGTTCTTC; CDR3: CATSRDNGYNEQFF
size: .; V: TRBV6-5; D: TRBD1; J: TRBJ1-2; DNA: TGTGCCAGCAGAACGCAGGGGGCACAGGGCTACACCTTC; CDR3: CASRTQGAQGYTF
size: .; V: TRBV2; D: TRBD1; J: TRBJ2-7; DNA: TGTGCCAGCAGTGTCGATAACAGGGGGGCGGGGTACGAGCAGTACTTC; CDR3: CASSVDNRGAGYEQYF
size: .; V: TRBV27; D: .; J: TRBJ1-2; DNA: TGTGCCAGCACCCACTTCGGTGCCAGGGGAAACTATGGCTACACCTTC; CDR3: CASTHFGARGNYGYTF
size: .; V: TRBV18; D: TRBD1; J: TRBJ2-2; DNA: TGTGCCAGCTCACCAGGGACAGGGAACACCGGGGAGCTGTTTTTT; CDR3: CASSPGTGNTGELFF
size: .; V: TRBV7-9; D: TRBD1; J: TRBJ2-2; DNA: TGTGCCAGCAGCTTAGCCCGGACAGGGGGCACCGGGGAGCTGTTTTTT; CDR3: CASSLARTGGTGELFF
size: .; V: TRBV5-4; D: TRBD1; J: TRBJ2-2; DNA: TGTGCCAGCAGCAGGACAGGGGTAAACACCGGGGAGCTGTTTTTT; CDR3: CASSRTGVNTGELFF
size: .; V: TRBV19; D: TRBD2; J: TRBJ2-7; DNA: TGTGCCAGTAGTATCCAGGCAATGACTAGCGTGGACTCCTACGAGCAGTACTTC; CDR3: CASSIQAMTSVDSYEQYF
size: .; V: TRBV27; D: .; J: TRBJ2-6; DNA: TGTGCCAGCAGTTTCAGGACAGACCGCTCTGGGGCCAACGTCCTGACTTTC; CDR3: CASSFRTDRSGANVLTF
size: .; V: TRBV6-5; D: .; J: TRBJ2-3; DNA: TGTGCCAGCAAGACGGAGGGAGAAGATACGCAGTATTTT; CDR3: CASKTEGEDTQYF
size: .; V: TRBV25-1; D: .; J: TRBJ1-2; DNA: TGTGCCAGCAGTGAATATGGGCAGGGTATCTATGGCTACACCTTC; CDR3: CASSEYGQGIYGYTF
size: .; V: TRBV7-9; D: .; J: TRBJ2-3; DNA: TGTTCCAGCAGCTTAGCCCTTCGCACAGATACGCAGTATTTT; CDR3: CSSSLALRTDTQYF
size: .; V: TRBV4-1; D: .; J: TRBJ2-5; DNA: TGCGCCAGCAGCCAAGAAGTTAGCGGAGAGACCCAGTACTTC; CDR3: CASSQEVSGETQYF
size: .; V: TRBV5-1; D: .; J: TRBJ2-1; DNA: TGCGCCAGCAGCGATTGGGGGGACAATGAGCAGTTCTTC; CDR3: CASSDWGDNEQFF
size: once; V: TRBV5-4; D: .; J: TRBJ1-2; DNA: TGTGCCAGCAGCCCGTACAGGGACTATGGCTACACCTTC; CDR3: CASSPYRDYGYTF
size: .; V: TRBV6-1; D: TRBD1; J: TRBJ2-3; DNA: TGTGCCAGCAGTGAAGCGCAAGGGGGCTCGGATACGCAGTATTTT; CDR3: CASSEAQGGSDTQYF
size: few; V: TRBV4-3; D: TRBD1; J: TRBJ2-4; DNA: TGCGCCAGCAGCCTTTTGGGACAGGCTAACATTCAGTACTTC; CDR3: CASSLLGQANIQYF
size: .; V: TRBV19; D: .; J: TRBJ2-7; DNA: TGTGCCAGTAGTATTCGAGCAGGGGCGCCCGAGCAGTACTTC; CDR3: CASSIRAGAPEQYF
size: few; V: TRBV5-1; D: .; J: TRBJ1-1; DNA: TGCGCCAGCAGCTCCAGCGCGTCCACTGAAGCTTTCTTT; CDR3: CASSSSASTEAFF
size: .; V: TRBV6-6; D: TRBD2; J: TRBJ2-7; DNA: TGTGCCAGCAGGGGGACTAGCGGGAGTTACGAGCAGTACTTC; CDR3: CASRGTSGSYEQYF
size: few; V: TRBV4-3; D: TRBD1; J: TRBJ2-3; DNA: TGCGCCAGCAGCCAAGACAGGGGGCCAAGCACAGATACGCAGTATTTT; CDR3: CASSQDRGPSTDTQYF
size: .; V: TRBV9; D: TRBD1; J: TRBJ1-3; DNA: TGTGCCAGCAGCCGGGACAGAGGACTCGGAAACACCATATATTTT; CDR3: CASSRDRGLGNTIYF
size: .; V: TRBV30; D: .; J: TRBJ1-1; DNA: TGTGCCTGGAGTGTAGGGGGTGAAGCTTTCTTT; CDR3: CAWSVGGEAFF
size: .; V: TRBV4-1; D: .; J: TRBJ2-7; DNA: TGCGCCAGCAGCCGTTCACAGATTGAATACGAGCAGTACTTC; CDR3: CASSRSQIEYEQYF
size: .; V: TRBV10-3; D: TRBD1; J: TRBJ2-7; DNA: TGTGCCATCAGCGATTTTTGGACAGGGGGTTCCTACGAGCAGTACTTC; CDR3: CAISDFWTGGSYEQYF
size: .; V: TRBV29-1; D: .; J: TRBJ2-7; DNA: TGCAGCGTCACCCGGGGGGACAGGTCAGCCTACGAGCAGTACTTC; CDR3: CSVTRGDRSAYEQYF
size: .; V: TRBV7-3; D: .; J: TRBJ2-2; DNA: TGTGCCAGCACCCCGGACAGAAACACCGGGGAGCTGTTTTTT; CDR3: CASTPDRNTGELFF
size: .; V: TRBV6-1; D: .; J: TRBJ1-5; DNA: TGTGCCAGCAGCCACCCGGGACAGCCCCAGCATTTT; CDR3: CASSHPGQPQHF